The clone carrying this TCR beta chain was seen many times. Antigen unknown. CDR3 length: 16 residues. Trimming cost V 7 bases and J 4 bases; bases outside gene matches: 11. Germline values: CDR1 SGHDT, CDR2 YYEEEE. The data belong to a study of T cells in Graves' hyperthyroidism and ophthalmopathy. The study's findings and limits: Most thyroid clonotypes expanded above 0.001 appeared in blood too.

Amplification yielded TCR beta CDR3 regions, with RNA transcripts as the source. The primer set for the first-round RT-PCR of the TCR CDR3 was HTBI. TCRdb processed the multiplex PCR reads anew with MiXCR; each CDR3 protein has one entry. This sample has 250,000 to 300,000 distinct CDR3 sequences, with less than 15% found just once. Exclusion of patients followed from uncontrolled infection, other autoimmune disease, pregnancy or lactation. Clinical symptoms, serum thyroxine and TRAb, thyroid ultrasound and orbital computed tomography were used for the diagnoses. The PBMCs were sourced from fresh peripheral blood (about 9.7 ml).

Specimen: blood. The TCR sequence derives from a woman aged 25 to 39 with Graves' hyperthyroidism that later progressed to Graves' ophthalmopathy. The chain recombines TRBV5-6 with TRBJ2-3; 11 bases map to TRBD2. CDR3: CASGTTSGSAADTQYF. The DNA for the CDR3 is TGTGCCAGCGGCACTACTAGCGGGAGTGCAGCAGATACGCAGTATTTT.